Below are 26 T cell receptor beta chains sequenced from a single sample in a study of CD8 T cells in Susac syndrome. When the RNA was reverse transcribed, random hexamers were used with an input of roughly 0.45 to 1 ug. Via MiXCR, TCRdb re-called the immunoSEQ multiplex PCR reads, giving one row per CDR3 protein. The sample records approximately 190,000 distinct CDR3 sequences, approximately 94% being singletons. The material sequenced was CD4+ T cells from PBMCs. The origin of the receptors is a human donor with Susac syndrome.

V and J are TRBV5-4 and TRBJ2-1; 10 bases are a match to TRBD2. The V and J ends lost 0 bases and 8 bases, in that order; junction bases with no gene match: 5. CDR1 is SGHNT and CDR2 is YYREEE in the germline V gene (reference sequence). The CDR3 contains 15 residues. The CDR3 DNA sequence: TGTGCCAGCAGCTTGGGGAGCGGGGGGGCAGATGAGCAGTTCTTC. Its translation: CASSLGSGGADEQFF.

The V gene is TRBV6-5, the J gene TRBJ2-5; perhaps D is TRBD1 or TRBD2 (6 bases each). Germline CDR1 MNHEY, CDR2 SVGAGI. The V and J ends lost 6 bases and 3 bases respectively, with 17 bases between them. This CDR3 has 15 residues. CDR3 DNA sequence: TGTGCCAGCAGCTACGCATTCGGGGGCGAAGAGACCCAGTACTTC. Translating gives CASSYAFGGEETQYF.

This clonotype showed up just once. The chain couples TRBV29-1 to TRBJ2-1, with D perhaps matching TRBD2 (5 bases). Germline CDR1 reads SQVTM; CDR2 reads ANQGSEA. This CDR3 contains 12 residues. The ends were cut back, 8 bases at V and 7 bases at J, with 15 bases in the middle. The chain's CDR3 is CSPGNLANEQFF. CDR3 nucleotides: TGCAGCCCGGGAAACCTTGCGAATGAGCAGTTCTTC.

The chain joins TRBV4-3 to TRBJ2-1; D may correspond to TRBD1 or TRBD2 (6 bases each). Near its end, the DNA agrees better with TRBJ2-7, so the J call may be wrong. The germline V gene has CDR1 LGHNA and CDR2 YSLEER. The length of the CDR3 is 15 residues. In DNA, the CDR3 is TGCGCCAGCAGCCAAGGCCCCGGGGGCCAATACGAGCAGTACTTC. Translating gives CASSQGPGGQYEQYF.

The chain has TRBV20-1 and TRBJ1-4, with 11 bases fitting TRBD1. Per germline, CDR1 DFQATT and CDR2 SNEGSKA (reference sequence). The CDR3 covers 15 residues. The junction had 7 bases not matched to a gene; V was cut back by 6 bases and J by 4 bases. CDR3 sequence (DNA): TGCAGTGCAACCGGACAGGGGGCGAATAATGAAAAACTGTTTTTT. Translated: CSATGQGANNEKLFF.

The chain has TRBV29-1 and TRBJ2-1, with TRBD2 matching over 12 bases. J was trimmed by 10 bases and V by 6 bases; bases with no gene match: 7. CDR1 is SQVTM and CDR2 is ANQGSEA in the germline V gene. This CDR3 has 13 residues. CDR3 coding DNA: TGCAGCGTCTCTAGCGGGGGGGCCGGGGAGCAGTTCTTC. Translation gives CSVSSGGAGEQFF.

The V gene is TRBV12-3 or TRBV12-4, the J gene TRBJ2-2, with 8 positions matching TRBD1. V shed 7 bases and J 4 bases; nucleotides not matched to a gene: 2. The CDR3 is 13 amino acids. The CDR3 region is CASNDRGTGELFF. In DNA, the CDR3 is TGTGCCAGCAATGACAGGGGCACCGGGGAGCTGTTTTTT.

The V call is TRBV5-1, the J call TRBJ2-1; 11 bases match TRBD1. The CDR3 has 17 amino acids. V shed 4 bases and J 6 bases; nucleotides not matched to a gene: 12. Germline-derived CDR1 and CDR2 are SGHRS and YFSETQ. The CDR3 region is CASSPQVGTGGANEQFF. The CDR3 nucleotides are TGCGCCAGCAGCCCCCAAGTGGGGACAGGGGGGGCCAATGAGCAGTTCTTC.

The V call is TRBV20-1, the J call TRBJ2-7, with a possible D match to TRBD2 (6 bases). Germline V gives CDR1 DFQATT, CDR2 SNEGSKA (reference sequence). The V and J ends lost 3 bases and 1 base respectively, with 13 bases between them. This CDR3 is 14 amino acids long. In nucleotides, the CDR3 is TGCAGTGCTAGTCCGGACTACGAATCCTACGAGCAGTACTTC. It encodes CSASPDYESYEQYF.

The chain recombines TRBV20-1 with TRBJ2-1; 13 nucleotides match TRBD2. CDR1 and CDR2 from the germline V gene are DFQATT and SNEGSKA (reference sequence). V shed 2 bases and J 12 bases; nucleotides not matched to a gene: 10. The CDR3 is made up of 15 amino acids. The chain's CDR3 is CSARPRRLAGGLQFF. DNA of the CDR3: TGCAGTGCTAGACCTAGACGACTAGCGGGGGGTCTGCAGTTCTTC.

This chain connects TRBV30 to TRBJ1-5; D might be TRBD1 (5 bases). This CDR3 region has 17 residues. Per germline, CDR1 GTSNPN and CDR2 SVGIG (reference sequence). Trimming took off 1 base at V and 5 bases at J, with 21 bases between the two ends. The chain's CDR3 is CAWSASWDARRDQPQHF. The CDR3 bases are TGTGCCTGGAGTGCTTCTTGGGACGCTCGGAGGGATCAGCCCCAGCATTTT. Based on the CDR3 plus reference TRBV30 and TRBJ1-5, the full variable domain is SQTIHQWPATLVQPVGSPLSLECTVEGTSNPNLYWYRQAAGRGLQLLFYSVGIGQISSEVPQNLSASRPQDRQFILSSKKLLLSDSGFYLCAWSASWDARRDQPQHFGDGTRLSIL.

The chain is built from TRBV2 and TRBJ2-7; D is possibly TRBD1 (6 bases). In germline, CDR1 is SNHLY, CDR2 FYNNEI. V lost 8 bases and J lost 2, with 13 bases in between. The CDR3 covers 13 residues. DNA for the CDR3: TGTGCCAGCTCACAGACAGGCCCCTACGAGCAGTACTTC. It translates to CASSQTGPYEQYF.

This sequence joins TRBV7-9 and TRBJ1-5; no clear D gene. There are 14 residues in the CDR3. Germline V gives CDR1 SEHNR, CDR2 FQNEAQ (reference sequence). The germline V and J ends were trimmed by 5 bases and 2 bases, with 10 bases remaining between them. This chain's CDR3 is CASSELWGNQPQHF. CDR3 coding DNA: TGTGCCAGCAGCGAGCTTTGGGGCAATCAGCCCCAGCATTTT.

The CDR3 here is CASSLGTGQGAYEQYF. CDR3 in DNA: TGTGCCAGCAGCTTAGGGACGGGCCAAGGGGCCTACGAGCAGTACTTC. V usage is TRBV7-9 and J usage is TRBJ2-7; possibly TRBD1 for D (5 bases). The germline V gene encodes CDR1 SEHNR and CDR2 FQNEAQ (reference sequence). Trimming cost V 1 base and J 2 bases, with 15 bases left between them. This CDR3 has 16 amino acids. The full variable domain, in which reference TRBV7-9 and TRBJ2-7 provide the parts outside the CDR3, is DTGVSQNPRHKITKRGQNVTFRCDPISEHNRLYWYRQTLGQGPEFLTYFQNEAQLEKSRLLSDRFSAERPKGSFSTLEIQRTEQGDSAMYLCASSLGTGQGAYEQYFGPGTRLTVT.

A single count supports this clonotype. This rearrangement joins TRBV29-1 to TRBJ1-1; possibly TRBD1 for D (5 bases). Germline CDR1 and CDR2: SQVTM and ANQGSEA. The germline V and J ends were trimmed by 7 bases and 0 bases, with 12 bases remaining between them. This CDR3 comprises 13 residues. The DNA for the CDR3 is TGCAGCGGCATGGGACGAATGAACACTGAAGCTTTCTTT. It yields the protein CSGMGRMNTEAFF.

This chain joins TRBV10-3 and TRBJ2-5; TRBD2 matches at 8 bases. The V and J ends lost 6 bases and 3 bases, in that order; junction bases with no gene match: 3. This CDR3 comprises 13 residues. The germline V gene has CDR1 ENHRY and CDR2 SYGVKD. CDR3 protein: CAISTGLEETQYF. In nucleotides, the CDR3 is TGTGCCATCAGCACGGGACTAGAAGAGACCCAGTACTTC.

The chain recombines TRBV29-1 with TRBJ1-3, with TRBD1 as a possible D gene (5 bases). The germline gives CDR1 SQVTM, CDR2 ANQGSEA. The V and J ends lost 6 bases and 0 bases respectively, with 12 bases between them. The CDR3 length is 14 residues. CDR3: CSVAQASSGNTIYF. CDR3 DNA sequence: TGCAGCGTCGCACAGGCAAGCTCTGGAAACACCATATATTTT.

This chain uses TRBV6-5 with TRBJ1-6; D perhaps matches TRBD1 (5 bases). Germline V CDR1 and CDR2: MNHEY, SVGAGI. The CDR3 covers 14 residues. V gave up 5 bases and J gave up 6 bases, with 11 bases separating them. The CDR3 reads CASSLGGLNSPLHF. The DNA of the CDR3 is TGTGCCAGCAGTCTGGGGGGACTTAATTCACCCCTCCACTTT.

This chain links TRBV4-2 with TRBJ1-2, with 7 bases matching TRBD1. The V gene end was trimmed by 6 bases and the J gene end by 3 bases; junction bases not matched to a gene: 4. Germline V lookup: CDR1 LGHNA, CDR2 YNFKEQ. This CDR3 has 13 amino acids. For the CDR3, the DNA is TGTGCCAGCAGTCCAGGGGGAGACTATGGCTACACCTTC. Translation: CASSPGGDYGYTF.

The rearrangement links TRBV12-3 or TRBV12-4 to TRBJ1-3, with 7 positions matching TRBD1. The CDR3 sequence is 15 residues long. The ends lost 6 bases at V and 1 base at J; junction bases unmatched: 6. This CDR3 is CASSTGAGSGNTIYF. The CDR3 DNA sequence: TGTGCCAGCAGCACAGGGGCCGGGTCTGGAAACACCATATATTTT.

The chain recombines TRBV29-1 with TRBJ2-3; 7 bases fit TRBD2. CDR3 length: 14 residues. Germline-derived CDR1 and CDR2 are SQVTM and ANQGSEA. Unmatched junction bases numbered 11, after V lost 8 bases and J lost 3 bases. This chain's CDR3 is CSSNPGGRTDTQYF. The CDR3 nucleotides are TGCAGCTCTAACCCGGGGGGTCGGACAGATACGCAGTATTTT.

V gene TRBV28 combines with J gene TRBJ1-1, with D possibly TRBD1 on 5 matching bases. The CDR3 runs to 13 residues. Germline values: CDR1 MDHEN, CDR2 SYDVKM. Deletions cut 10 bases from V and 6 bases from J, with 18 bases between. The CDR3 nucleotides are TGTGCCATACGCAGGGATCTCTCTCCTGAAGCTTTCTTT. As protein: CAIRRDLSPEAFF.

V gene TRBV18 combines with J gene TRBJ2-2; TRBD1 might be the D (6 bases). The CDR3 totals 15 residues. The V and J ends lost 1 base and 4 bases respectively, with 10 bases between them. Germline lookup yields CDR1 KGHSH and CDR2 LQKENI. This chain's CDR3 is CASSPRDMSTGELFF. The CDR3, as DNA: TGTGCCAGCTCACCACGGGACATGTCCACCGGGGAGCTGTTTTTT.

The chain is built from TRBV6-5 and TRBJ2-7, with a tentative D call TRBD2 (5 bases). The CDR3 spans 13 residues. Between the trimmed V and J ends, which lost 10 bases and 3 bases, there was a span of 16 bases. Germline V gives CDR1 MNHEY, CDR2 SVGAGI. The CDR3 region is CATRRRERYEQYF. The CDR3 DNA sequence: TGTGCCACCCGGAGGAGAGAGCGCTACGAGCAGTACTTC.

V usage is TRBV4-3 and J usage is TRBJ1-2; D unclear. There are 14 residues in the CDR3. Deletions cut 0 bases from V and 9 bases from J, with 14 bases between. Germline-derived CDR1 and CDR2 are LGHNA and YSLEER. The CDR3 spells CASSQDSSRNSYTF. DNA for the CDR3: TGCGCCAGCAGCCAAGATAGCAGCAGGAATAGCTACACCTTC.

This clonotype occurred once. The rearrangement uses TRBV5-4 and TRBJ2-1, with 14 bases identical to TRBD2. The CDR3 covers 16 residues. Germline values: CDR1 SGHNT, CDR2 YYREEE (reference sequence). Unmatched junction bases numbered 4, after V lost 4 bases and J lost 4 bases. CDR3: CASSQGTSGSYNEQFF. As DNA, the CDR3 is TGTGCCAGCAGCCAAGGGACTAGCGGGAGTTACAATGAGCAGTTCTTC.